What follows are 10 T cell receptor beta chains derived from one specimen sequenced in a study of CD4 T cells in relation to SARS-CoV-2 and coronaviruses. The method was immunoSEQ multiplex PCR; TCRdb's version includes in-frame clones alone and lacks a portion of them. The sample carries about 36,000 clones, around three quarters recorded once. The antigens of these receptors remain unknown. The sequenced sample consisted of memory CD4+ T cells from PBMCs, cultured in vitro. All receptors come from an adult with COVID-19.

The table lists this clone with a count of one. The CDR3 sequence: CASSLGLPNEQYF. The CDR3 nucleotides read TGTGCCAGCAGCTTAGGTCTACCTAACGAGCAGTACTTC. The chain recombines TRBV7-2 with TRBJ2-7; D remains unclear. This CDR3 is 13 amino acids long. The ends were cut back, 1 base at V and 5 bases at J, with 9 bases in the middle. CDR1 is SGHTA, CDR2 FQGNSA, per germline.

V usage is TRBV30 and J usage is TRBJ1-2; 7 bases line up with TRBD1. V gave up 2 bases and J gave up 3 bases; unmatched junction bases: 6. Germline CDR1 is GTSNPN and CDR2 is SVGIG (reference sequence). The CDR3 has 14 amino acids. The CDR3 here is CAWSQTTGYYGYTF. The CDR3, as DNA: TGTGCCTGGAGTCAAACGACAGGGTACTATGGCTACACCTTC.

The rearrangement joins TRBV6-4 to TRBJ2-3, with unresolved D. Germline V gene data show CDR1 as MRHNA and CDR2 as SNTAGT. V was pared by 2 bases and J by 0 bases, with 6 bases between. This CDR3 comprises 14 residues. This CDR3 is CASSDGGSTDTQYF. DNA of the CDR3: TGTGCCAGCAGTGACGGCGGCAGCACAGATACGCAGTATTTT.

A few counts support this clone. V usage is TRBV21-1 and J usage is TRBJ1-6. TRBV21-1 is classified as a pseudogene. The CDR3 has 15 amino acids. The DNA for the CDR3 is TGTGCCAGCAGCAAACTCTCTCACCATAATTCACCCCTCCACTTT. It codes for CASSKLSHHNSPLHF.

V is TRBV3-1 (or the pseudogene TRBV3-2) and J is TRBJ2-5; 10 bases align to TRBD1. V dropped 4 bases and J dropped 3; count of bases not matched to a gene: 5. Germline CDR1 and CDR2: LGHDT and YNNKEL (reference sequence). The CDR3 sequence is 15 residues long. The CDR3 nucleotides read TGTGCCAGCAGCCCCCGGGACAGGGGAGAAGAGACCCAGTACTTC. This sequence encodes CASSPRDRGEETQYF.

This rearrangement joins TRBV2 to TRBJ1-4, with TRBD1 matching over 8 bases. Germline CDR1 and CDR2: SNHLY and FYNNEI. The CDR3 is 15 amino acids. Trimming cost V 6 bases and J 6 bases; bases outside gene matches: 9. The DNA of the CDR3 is TGTGCCAGCAGAATCGGACAGGGTGGTGATGAAAAACTGTTTTTT. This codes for CASRIGQGGDEKLFF.

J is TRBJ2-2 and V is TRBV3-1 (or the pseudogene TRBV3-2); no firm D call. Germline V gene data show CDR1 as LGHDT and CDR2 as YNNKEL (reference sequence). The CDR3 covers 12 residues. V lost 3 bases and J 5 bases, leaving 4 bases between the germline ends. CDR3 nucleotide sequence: TGTGCCAGCAGCCATTCGACCGGGGAGCTGTTTTTT. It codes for CASSHSTGELFF.

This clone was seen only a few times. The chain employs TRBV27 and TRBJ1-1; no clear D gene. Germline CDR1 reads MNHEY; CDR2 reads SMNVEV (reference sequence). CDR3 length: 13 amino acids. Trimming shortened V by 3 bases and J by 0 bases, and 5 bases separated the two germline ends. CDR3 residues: CASSLGLNTEAFF. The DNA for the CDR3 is TGTGCCAGCAGTTTGGGCTTGAACACTGAAGCTTTCTTT.

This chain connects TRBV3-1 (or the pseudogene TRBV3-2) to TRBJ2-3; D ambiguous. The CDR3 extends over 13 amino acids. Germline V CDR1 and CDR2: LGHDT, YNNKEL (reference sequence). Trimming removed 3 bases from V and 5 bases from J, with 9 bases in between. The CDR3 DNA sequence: TGTGCCAGCAGCCAGTTTAGGATAGATACGCAGTATTTT. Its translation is CASSQFRIDTQYF.

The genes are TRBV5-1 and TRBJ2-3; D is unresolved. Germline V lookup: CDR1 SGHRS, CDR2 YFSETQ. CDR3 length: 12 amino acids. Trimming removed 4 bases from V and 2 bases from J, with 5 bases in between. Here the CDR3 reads CASSPNTDTQYF. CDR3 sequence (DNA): TGCGCCAGCAGCCCGAACACAGATACGCAGTATTTT.